This T cell receptor beta chain was obtained from a study of technical replicates of blood from several donors. CDR1 is SQVTM and CDR2 is ANQGSEA in the germline V gene. Between the trimmed V and J ends, which lost 7 bases and 3 bases, there was a span of 6 bases. The CDR3 has 10 residues. This clone was counted only a few times. The data were produced by immunoSEQ multiplex PCR, yet TCRdb's version contains in-frame clones alone and is incomplete. The sample includes roughly 56,000 clones, about 90% of them seen just once. The V and J genes are TRBV29-1 and TRBJ1-1, with D perhaps matching TRBD1 (5 bases). This clonotype originated in a human donor in good health. Some clones in this sample may be carry-over from other donors' samples. Specimen: PBMCs. The CDR3 reads CSAGDTEAFF. CDR3 in DNA: TGCAGCGCGGGGGACACTGAAGCTTTCTTT.